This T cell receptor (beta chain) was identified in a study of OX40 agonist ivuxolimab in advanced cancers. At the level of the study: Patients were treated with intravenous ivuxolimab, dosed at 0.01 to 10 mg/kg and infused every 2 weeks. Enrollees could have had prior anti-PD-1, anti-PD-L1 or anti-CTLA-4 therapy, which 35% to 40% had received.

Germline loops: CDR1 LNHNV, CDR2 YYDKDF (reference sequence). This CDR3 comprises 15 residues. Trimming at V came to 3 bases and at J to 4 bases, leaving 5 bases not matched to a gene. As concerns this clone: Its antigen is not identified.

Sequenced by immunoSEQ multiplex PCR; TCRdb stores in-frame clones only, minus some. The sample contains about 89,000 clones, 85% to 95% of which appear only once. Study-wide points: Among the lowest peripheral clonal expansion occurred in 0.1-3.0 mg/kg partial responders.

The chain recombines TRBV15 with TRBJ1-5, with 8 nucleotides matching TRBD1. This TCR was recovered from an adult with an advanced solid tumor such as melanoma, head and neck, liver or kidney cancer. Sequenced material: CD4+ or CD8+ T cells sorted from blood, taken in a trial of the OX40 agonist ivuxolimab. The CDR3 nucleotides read TGTGCCACCAGCAGGACAGGGGCGAGGAATCAGCCCCAGCATTTT. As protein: CATSRTGARNQPQHF.